At least ten counts were recorded for the clone carrying this TCR beta chain. Its antigen remains unidentified. Using RNA template, CDR3s of TCR alpha and beta were amplified with iRepertoire arm-PCR. One-step reverse transcription and amplification started from approximately 100-400 ng of tissue mRNA or PBMC total RNA. TCRdb reprocessed the multiplex PCR reads with MiXCR, giving one entry per CDR3 protein. The sample lists around 150,000 distinct CDR3 sequences; roughly 43% were seen once. The data were taken from a study of glioma-infiltrating T cells. Trimming left V 6 bases short and J 1 base short, with 9 bases between. The germline gives CDR1 MNHEY, CDR2 SMNVEV (reference sequence). The CDR3 length is 13 residues. Study-wide findings and caveats: Non-neoplastic patients had below-expected tissue-blood divergence, while all gliomas exceeded expectation. Only very few CDR3 sequences appeared in both tissue and blood.

Sequencing used glioma tissue, nonneoplastic brain tissue, or PBMCs (not recorded which). This receptor was taken from a human donor with low-grade glioma or glioblastoma, undergoing nonglioma brain surgery, or in good health (not recorded which). V and J are TRBV27 and TRBJ1-1, with D perhaps matching TRBD1 (5 bases). The CDR3 loop reads CASRRQPNTEAFF. CDR3 nucleotide sequence: TGTGCCAGCAGGAGACAGCCGAACACTGAAGCTTTCTTT.